The TCR beta chain described here comes from a study of OX40 agonist ivuxolimab in advanced cancers. This clone is a singleton in its sample. The CDR3 length is 15 residues. In germline, CDR1 is LNHNV, CDR2 YYDKDF (reference sequence). The V and J ends lost 5 bases and 2 bases, in that order; junction bases with no gene match: 6. Produced via immunoSEQ multiplex PCR; TCRdb's table is partial and in-frame only. The sample holds fewer than 80,000 clones, roughly 88% seen once. The source material was CD4+ or CD8+ T cells sorted from blood, sampled in a trial of the OX40 agonist ivuxolimab. The rearrangement links TRBV15 to TRBJ2-7, with TRBD2 matching over 10 bases. The TCR comes from an adult with an advanced solid tumor such as melanoma, head and neck, liver or kidney cancer. For the CDR3, the DNA is TGTGCCACCAGCCAGACTAGCGGGTATCCCTACGAGCAGTACTTC. Translated: CATSQTSGYPYEQYF.